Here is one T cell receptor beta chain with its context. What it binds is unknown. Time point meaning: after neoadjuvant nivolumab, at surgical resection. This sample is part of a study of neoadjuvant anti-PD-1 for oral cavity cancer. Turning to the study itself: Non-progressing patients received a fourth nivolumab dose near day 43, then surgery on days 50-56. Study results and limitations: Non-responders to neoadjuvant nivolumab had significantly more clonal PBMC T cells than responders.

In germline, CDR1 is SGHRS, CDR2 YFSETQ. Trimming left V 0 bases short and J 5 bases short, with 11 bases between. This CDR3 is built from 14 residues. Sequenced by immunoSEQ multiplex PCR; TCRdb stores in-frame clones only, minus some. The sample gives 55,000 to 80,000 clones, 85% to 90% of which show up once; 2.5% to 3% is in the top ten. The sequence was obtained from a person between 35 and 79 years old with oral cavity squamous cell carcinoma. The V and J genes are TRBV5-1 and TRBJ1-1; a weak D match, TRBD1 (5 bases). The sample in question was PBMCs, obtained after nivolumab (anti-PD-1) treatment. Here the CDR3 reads CASSLVGSGTEAFF. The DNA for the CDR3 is TGCGCCAGCAGCTTGGTAGGGTCAGGGACTGAAGCTTTCTTT.